This TCR beta chain appears in the sequencing data of a study of T cells in tumors after PD-1 blockade. The wider study: A subset received ongoing vismodegib 150 mg daily alongside anti-PD-1 therapy. Study outcomes and limitations: Peripheral recruitment is suggested, as some novel exhausted tumor clones were in pre-treatment blood.

Produced via immunoSEQ multiplex PCR; TCRdb's table is partial and in-frame only. The repertoire has 13,000 to 15,000 clones, about 84% of them found once; the top ten carry just under 25%. This clone was recorded only once. Its antigen is not known. CDR1 is LGHDT, CDR2 YNNKEL, per germline (reference sequence). There are 17 residues in the CDR3. The V gene lost 3 bases and the J gene lost 0 bases, with 15 bases spanning the gap. The gene calls are TRBV3-1 (or the pseudogene TRBV3-2) and TRBJ2-1; D might be TRBD2 (6 bases). The sequence was obtained from a human donor with basal cell carcinoma. The source was PBMCs, collected after anti-PD-1 treatment. The CDR3 reads CASSHRDSHSSYNEQFF. The CDR3 nucleotides are TGTGCCAGCAGCCACCGGGACTCCCATAGCTCCTACAATGAGCAGTTCTTC.